Listed below are T cell receptor beta chains from one sample, sequenced in a study of metastatic and nonmetastatic thyroid tumors. TCRdb re-analyzed the PCR reads using MiXCR. The sample yields over 15,000 clones, about 3.5% seen once. The sequenced sample was tumor tissue. These receptors all stem from a female donor with papillary thyroid cancer or a benign thyroid nodule (not recorded which). Some clones in this sample may be carry-over from other donors' samples. The CDR3 runs from the conserved cysteine through the conserved F or W. D genes are given only for firm matches. A row's size may be missing; if present it is once, few, many or a size class.

clone_size: -; d_call: -; j_call: TRBJ1-2; v_call: TRBV5-6; cdr3_aa: CASSLVEIPNYGYTF; cdr3_nt: TGTGCCAGCAGCTTGGTTGAGATCCCCAACTATGGCTACACCTTC
clone_size: many; d_call: -; j_call: TRBJ2-4; v_call: TRBV20-1; cdr3_aa: CSAEGLRKAKNIQYF; cdr3_nt: TGCAGTGCCGAGGGGCTCCGAAAAGCCAAAAACATTCAGTACTTC
clone_size: -; d_call: -; j_call: TRBJ1-1; v_call: TRBV6-1; cdr3_aa: CASSRGEDTEAFF; cdr3_nt: TGTGCCAGCAGTAGGGGAGAGGACACTGAAGCTTTCTTT
clone_size: few; d_call: TRBD1; j_call: TRBJ1-5; v_call: TRBV29-1; cdr3_aa: CSVRQGENQPQHF; cdr3_nt: TGCAGCGTACGACAGGGAGAAAATCAGCCCCAGCATTTT
clone_size: few; d_call: -; j_call: TRBJ1-2; v_call: TRBV19; cdr3_aa: CASSMMTDGYTF; cdr3_nt: TGTGCCAGTAGTATGATGACAGATGGCTACACCTTC
clone_size: medium-sized; d_call: -; j_call: TRBJ2-7; v_call: TRBV10-3; cdr3_aa: CAISLQGYEQYF; cdr3_nt: TGTGCCATCAGTCTACAGGGCTACGAGCAGTACTTC
clone_size: few; d_call: -; j_call: TRBJ2-3; v_call: TRBV6-4; cdr3_aa: CARVRVRCDTQYF; cdr3_nt: TGTGCCAGGGTCCGTGTTAGATGTGATACGCAGTATTTT
clone_size: -; d_call: -; j_call: TRBJ1-6; v_call: TRBV7-3; cdr3_aa: CASRDPGNSPLHF; cdr3_nt: TGTGCCAGCAGAGACCCTGGAAATTCACCCCTCCACTTT
clone_size: -; d_call: TRBD1; j_call: TRBJ1-2; v_call: TRBV6-1; cdr3_aa: CASSDPRGGQGEDYGYTF; cdr3_nt: TGTGCCAGCAGTGACCCTCGCGGGGGACAGGGTGAAGACTATGGCTACACCTTC
clone_size: few; d_call: TRBD1; j_call: TRBJ1-2; v_call: TRBV12-3/TRBV12-4; cdr3_aa: CASSPTGFGYTF; cdr3_nt: TGTGCCAGCAGTCCGACAGGGTTTGGCTACACCTTC
clone_size: few; d_call: -; j_call: TRBJ1-6; v_call: TRBV5-1; cdr3_aa: CASSLGGGLGSPLHF; cdr3_nt: TGCGCCAGCAGCTTGGGAGGCGGGTTAGGCTCACCCCTCCACTTT
clone_size: many; d_call: -; j_call: TRBJ2-7; v_call: TRBV7-8; cdr3_aa: CASSLTGTGSHEQYF; cdr3_nt: TGTGCCAGCAGCTTAACCGGGACGGGTTCCCACGAGCAGTACTTC
clone_size: -; d_call: -; j_call: TRBJ1-1; v_call: TRBV6-2/TRBV6-3; cdr3_aa: CASSSAEPNTEAFF; cdr3_nt: TGTGCCAGCAGTTCTGCGGAGCCGAACACTGAAGCTTTCTTT
clone_size: few; d_call: -; j_call: TRBJ2-1; v_call: TRBV7-6; cdr3_aa: CASSHGDSYNEQFF; cdr3_nt: TGTGCCAGCAGCCACGGGGACTCCTACAATGAGCAGTTCTTC
clone_size: few; d_call: -; j_call: TRBJ2-3; v_call: TRBV28; cdr3_aa: CASIYRDTQYF; cdr3_nt: TGTGCCAGCATCTACAGAGATACGCAGTATTTT
clone_size: -; d_call: TRBD1; j_call: TRBJ2-2; v_call: TRBV14; cdr3_aa: CASIRAVTGTSAGELFF; cdr3_nt: TGTGCCAGCATCCGAGCTGTGACAGGGACGAGCGCCGGGGAGCTGTTTTTT
clone_size: many; d_call: -; j_call: TRBJ2-2; v_call: TRBV12-3/TRBV12-4; cdr3_aa: CASSPVNTGELFF; cdr3_nt: TGTGCCAGCAGTCCCGTGAACACCGGGGAGCTGTTTTTT
clone_size: few; d_call: -; j_call: TRBJ1-5; v_call: TRBV28; cdr3_aa: CASSPPPPWTESNQPQHF; cdr3_nt: TGTGCCAGCAGTCCTCCTCCCCCCTGGACAGAAAGCAATCAGCCCCAGCATTTT
clone_size: few; d_call: -; j_call: TRBJ2-7; v_call: TRBV11-2; cdr3_aa: CASKVESVNYEQYF; cdr3_nt: TGTGCCAGCAAAGTTGAATCGGTGAACTACGAGCAGTACTTC
clone_size: few; d_call: TRBD2; j_call: TRBJ2-3; v_call: TRBV27; cdr3_aa: CASNSRLAGETDTQYF; cdr3_nt: TGTGCCAGCAATTCCCGACTAGCGGGAGAAACGGATACGCAGTATTTT
clone_size: few; d_call: -; j_call: TRBJ1-2; v_call: TRBV28; cdr3_aa: CASSLRTAYGYTF; cdr3_nt: TGTGCCAGCAGTTTGCGGACAGCCTATGGCTACACCTTC
clone_size: medium-sized; d_call: TRBD2; j_call: TRBJ2-5; v_call: TRBV11-2; cdr3_aa: CASSLGPTSGRAQYF; cdr3_nt: TGTGCCAGCAGCTTAGGTCCGACTAGCGGGAGGGCCCAGTACTTC
clone_size: many; d_call: -; j_call: TRBJ1-5; v_call: TRBV6-6; cdr3_aa: CASSYSKGEPQHF; cdr3_nt: TGTGCCAGCAGTTACTCGAAGGGAGAGCCCCAGCATTTT
clone_size: -; d_call: -; j_call: TRBJ2-2; v_call: TRBV27; cdr3_aa: CASSLRGGELFF; cdr3_nt: TGTGCCAGCAGTTTAAGGGGGGGGGAGCTGTTTTTT
clone_size: -; d_call: -; j_call: TRBJ1-3; v_call: TRBV28; cdr3_aa: CASSSGLTSGNTIYF; cdr3_nt: TGTGCCAGCAGTTCGGGACTGACCTCTGGAAACACCATATATTTT
clone_size: few; d_call: -; j_call: TRBJ2-3; v_call: TRBV10-1; cdr3_aa: CASKGDTDTQYF; cdr3_nt: TGCGCCAGCAAAGGGGACACAGATACGCAGTATTTT
clone_size: -; d_call: TRBD2; j_call: TRBJ2-7; v_call: TRBV28; cdr3_aa: CASRTSGEPYEQYF; cdr3_nt: TGTGCCAGCAGGACTAGCGGGGAACCCTACGAGCAGTACTTC
clone_size: many; d_call: -; j_call: TRBJ1-4; v_call: TRBV2; cdr3_aa: CASSTGFGGPNEKLFF; cdr3_nt: TGTGCCAGCAGTACAGGGTTTGGTGGGCCTAATGAAAAACTGTTTTTT
clone_size: -; d_call: TRBD2; j_call: TRBJ2-2; v_call: TRBV29-1; cdr3_aa: CSVQLPGLARGTGELFF; cdr3_nt: TGCAGCGTTCAATTACCGGGACTAGCGAGGGGGACCGGGGAGCTGTTTTTT
clone_size: -; d_call: -; j_call: TRBJ2-2; v_call: TRBV20-1; cdr3_aa: CSAKGHEPGELSF; cdr3_nt: TGCAGTGCTAAAGGACATGAACCCGGGGAGCTGTCTTTT
clone_size: large; d_call: -; j_call: TRBJ2-7; v_call: TRBV19; cdr3_aa: CASSTRDNHYEQYF; cdr3_nt: TGTGCCAGTAGTACACGGGACAACCACTACGAGCAGTACTTC
clone_size: few; d_call: -; j_call: TRBJ1-2; v_call: TRBV25-1; cdr3_aa: CASSPSGYYGYTF; cdr3_nt: TGTGCCAGCAGCCCCTCCGGGTACTATGGCTACACCTTC
clone_size: -; d_call: -; j_call: TRBJ2-2; v_call: TRBV6-1; cdr3_aa: CASSAGDTGELFF; cdr3_nt: TGTGCCAGCAGTGCAGGGGACACCGGGGAGCTGTTTTTT
clone_size: many; d_call: -; j_call: TRBJ1-1; v_call: TRBV5-4; cdr3_aa: CASSLAGQGSNTEAFF; cdr3_nt: TGTGCCAGCAGCTTGGCCGGGCAGGGGTCGAACACTGAAGCTTTCTTT
clone_size: -; d_call: TRBD1; j_call: TRBJ1-6; v_call: TRBV6-2/TRBV6-3; cdr3_aa: CASSYLHRGSPLHF; cdr3_nt: TGTGCCAGCAGTTACCTACACAGGGGTTCACCCCTCCACTTT
clone_size: many; d_call: TRBD1; j_call: TRBJ2-2; v_call: TRBV6-1; cdr3_aa: CASRISGQGTGELFF; cdr3_nt: TGTGCCAGCCGTATATCGGGACAGGGCACCGGGGAGCTGTTTTTT
clone_size: -; d_call: TRBD2; j_call: TRBJ2-1; v_call: TRBV6-1; cdr3_aa: CASRLTGTSANNEQFF; cdr3_nt: TGTGCCAGCAGGCTTACTGGGACTAGCGCAAACAATGAGCAGTTCTTC